The sequence of this T cell receptor (beta chain) was determined in a study of T-cell memory formation after mild COVID-19. General study results and limits: Pre-infection memory showed some responding clones, and this suggested that cross-reactive memory joined.

Via MiXCR, TCRdb re-called the 5' RACE reads, giving one row per CDR3 protein. The sample consists of about 84,000 distinct CDR3 sequences, approximately 13% of them appearing once. A note on this clonotype: Its antigen is still unknown.

The CDR3 is 13 residues long. V was cut by 1 base and J by 5 bases, with 9 bases left in between. Germline lookup yields CDR1 MGHRA and CDR2 YSYEKL. This clonotype was obtained from an adult woman who had mild COVID-19 (a few samples of this study predate the infection). Cell type and time point are not known. The sample taken for sequencing was PBMCs or a T cell subset sorted from them (not recorded which). V is TRBV4-1 and J is TRBJ2-7; perhaps TRBD1 as D (5 bases). The CDR3 coding sequence is TGCGCCAGCAGCCAAGTCCAGGGTCACGAGCAGTACTTC. Translated: CASSQVQGHEQYF.